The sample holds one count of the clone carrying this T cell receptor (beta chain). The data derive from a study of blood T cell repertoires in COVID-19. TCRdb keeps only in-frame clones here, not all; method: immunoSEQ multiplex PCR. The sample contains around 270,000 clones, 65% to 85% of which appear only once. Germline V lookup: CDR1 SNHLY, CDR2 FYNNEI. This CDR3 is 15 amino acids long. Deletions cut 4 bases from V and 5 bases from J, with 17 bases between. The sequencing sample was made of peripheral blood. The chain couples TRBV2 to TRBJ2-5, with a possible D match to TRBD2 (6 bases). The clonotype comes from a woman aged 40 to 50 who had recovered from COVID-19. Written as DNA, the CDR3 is TGTGCCAGCAGTGTGGGTGTGCTAGCGAAGGAGACCCAGTACTTC. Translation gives CASSVGVLAKETQYF. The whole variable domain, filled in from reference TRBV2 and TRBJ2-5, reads EPEVTQTPSHQVTQMGQEVILRCVPISNHLYFYWYRQILGQKVEFLVSFYNNEISEKSEIFDDQFSVERPDGSNFTLKIRSTKLEDSAMYFCASSVGVLAKETQYFGPGTRLLVL.